Listed below are T cell receptor beta chains from one sample, sequenced in a study of T cell responses to AZD1222 COVID-19 vaccine. TCRdb keeps only in-frame clones here, not all; method: immunoSEQ multiplex PCR. Of 100,000 or so clones in the sample, 87% are singletons; the top ten hold about 3%. Sequencing used peripheral blood, obtained on day 0 of AZD1222 vaccination. The receptors shown here come from an adult in good health. CDR3s include the opening cysteine and the closing phenylalanine or tryptophan. Each record gives: clone size, D gene, J gene, V gene, CDR3 DNA, CDR3 protein. D genes are given only for firm matches. A row's size may be missing; if present it is once, few, many or a size class.

abundance: NA
d_gene: TRBD1
j_gene: TRBJ1-5
v_gene: TRBV6-5
CDR3nt: TGTGCCAGCAGCGACAGGGGGCTACAGCCCCAGCATTTT
CDR3aa: CASSDRGLQPQHF

abundance: NA
d_gene: NA
j_gene: TRBJ2-1
v_gene: TRBV7-9
CDR3nt: TGTGCCAGCAGCTTAACTGTAGGAAATGAGCAGTTCTTC
CDR3aa: CASSLTVGNEQFF

abundance: NA
d_gene: TRBD1
j_gene: TRBJ1-2
v_gene: TRBV19
CDR3nt: TGTGCCAGTAGTACCTCCAGGGACAGCCTCTATGGCTACACCTTC
CDR3aa: CASSTSRDSLYGYTF

abundance: NA
d_gene: TRBD2
j_gene: TRBJ2-3
v_gene: TRBV7-8
CDR3nt: TGTGCCAGCAATTTCGGGGGGGGGAGCACAGATACGCAGTATTTT
CDR3aa: CASNFGGGSTDTQYF

abundance: NA
d_gene: NA
j_gene: TRBJ1-2
v_gene: TRBV5-1
CDR3nt: TGCGCCAGCAGCTTGGTGAATCAGGGTCCTAACTATGGCTACACCTTC
CDR3aa: CASSLVNQGPNYGYTF

abundance: NA
d_gene: TRBD2
j_gene: TRBJ2-1
v_gene: TRBV7-3
CDR3nt: TGTGCCAGCAGCTTAGGGACTACCTCGAAAAATGAGCAGTTCTTC
CDR3aa: CASSLGTTSKNEQFF

abundance: NA
d_gene: TRBD2
j_gene: TRBJ2-1
v_gene: TRBV19
CDR3nt: TGTGCCAGTAGTAGCGCGGGGGTAAGCAATGAGCAGTTCTTC
CDR3aa: CASSSAGVSNEQFF

abundance: NA
d_gene: TRBD1
j_gene: TRBJ2-1
v_gene: TRBV19
CDR3nt: TGTGCCAGTAGGCCGGGACAGGGCTACAATGAGCAGTTCTTC
CDR3aa: CASRPGQGYNEQFF

abundance: NA
d_gene: TRBD1
j_gene: TRBJ1-4
v_gene: TRBV9
CDR3nt: TGTGCCAGCAGCCCCGAACAGGGGGCTCATGAAAAACTGTTTTTT
CDR3aa: CASSPEQGAHEKLFF

abundance: NA
d_gene: NA
j_gene: TRBJ2-6
v_gene: TRBV11-1
CDR3nt: TGTGCCAGCAGCTTAGAGGCCGGGGTCGGGGCCAACGTCCTGACTTTC
CDR3aa: CASSLEAGVGANVLTF

abundance: NA
d_gene: NA
j_gene: TRBJ1-2
v_gene: TRBV29-1
CDR3nt: TGCAGCGTTGAAGATCGGCCAGGGGTCGATGGCTACACCTTC
CDR3aa: CSVEDRPGVDGYTF

abundance: NA
d_gene: NA
j_gene: TRBJ1-4
v_gene: TRBV10-3
CDR3nt: TGTGCCATCAGTGAGTCGACAGCCGGTCGTGAAAAACTGTTTTTT
CDR3aa: CAISESTAGREKLFF

abundance: NA
d_gene: NA
j_gene: TRBJ2-5
v_gene: TRBV18
CDR3nt: TGTGCCAGCTCACCACTCTTGGAGACCCAGTACTTC
CDR3aa: CASSPLLETQYF

abundance: NA
d_gene: TRBD1
j_gene: TRBJ1-5
v_gene: TRBV6-6
CDR3nt: TGTGCCAGCAGGCCCGACAGGGGTGCGGAAAATCAGCCCCAGCATTTT
CDR3aa: CASRPDRGAENQPQHF

abundance: NA
d_gene: TRBD1
j_gene: TRBJ1-6
v_gene: TRBV5-1
CDR3nt: TGCGCCAGCAGGACGGGACAGGATAATTCACCCCTCCACTTT
CDR3aa: CASRTGQDNSPLHF

abundance: once
d_gene: NA
j_gene: TRBJ1-4
v_gene: TRBV3-1/TRBV3-2
CDR3nt: TGTGCCAGCAGCCAAGCCGCCATGGGTGGGGAAAAACTGTTTTTT
CDR3aa: CASSQAAMGGEKLFF

abundance: NA
d_gene: NA
j_gene: TRBJ1-2
v_gene: TRBV5-5
CDR3nt: TGTGCCAGCAGCGACGGGACGTATGGCTACACCTTC
CDR3aa: CASSDGTYGYTF

abundance: NA
d_gene: NA
j_gene: TRBJ1-2
v_gene: TRBV18
CDR3nt: TGTGCCAGCTCACCAGAAGGGAGCGCTGGCTACACCTTC
CDR3aa: CASSPEGSAGYTF

abundance: NA
d_gene: NA
j_gene: TRBJ2-5
v_gene: TRBV30
CDR3nt: TGTGCCTGGAGTGTAGGAGTATCGGAGACCCAGTACTTC
CDR3aa: CAWSVGVSETQYF

abundance: NA
d_gene: TRBD1
j_gene: TRBJ1-1
v_gene: TRBV6-5
CDR3nt: TGTGCCAGCAGTTACTCGAACAGGGGAGACACTGAAGCTTTCTTT
CDR3aa: CASSYSNRGDTEAFF

abundance: NA
d_gene: NA
j_gene: TRBJ1-4
v_gene: TRBV28
CDR3nt: TGTGCCAGCAGATTCGGTATATGGGATGAAAAACTGTTTTTT
CDR3aa: CASRFGIWDEKLFF

abundance: NA
d_gene: TRBD1
j_gene: TRBJ2-7
v_gene: TRBV7-8
CDR3nt: TGTGCCAGCAGCTTAGTGGCGGGACAGGGTAACTACGAGCAGTACTTC
CDR3aa: CASSLVAGQGNYEQYF

abundance: NA
d_gene: NA
j_gene: TRBJ2-2
v_gene: TRBV7-2
CDR3nt: TGTGCCAGCTCCCGGGACCAAAACACCGGGGAGCTGTTTTTT
CDR3aa: CASSRDQNTGELFF

abundance: NA
d_gene: NA
j_gene: TRBJ2-3
v_gene: TRBV9
CDR3nt: TGTGCCAGCAGCCTCGCCACCACAGATACGCAGTATTTT
CDR3aa: CASSLATTDTQYF

abundance: NA
d_gene: NA
j_gene: TRBJ1-1
v_gene: TRBV15
CDR3nt: TGTGCCACCAGCAGAGATTTGAGGCGGACGAACACTGAAGCTTTCTTT
CDR3aa: CATSRDLRRTNTEAFF

abundance: NA
d_gene: TRBD2
j_gene: TRBJ2-3
v_gene: TRBV9
CDR3nt: TGTGCCAGCAGCGTAGGGGTAGCGGGGGGCCAGGGGAGGCAGTATTTT
CDR3aa: CASSVGVAGGQGRQYF

abundance: NA
d_gene: NA
j_gene: TRBJ2-3
v_gene: TRBV2
CDR3nt: TGTGCCAGCGTAGGATTCGGGGAAAAAGGCACAGATACGCAGTATTTT
CDR3aa: CASVGFGEKGTDTQYF

abundance: NA
d_gene: TRBD2
j_gene: TRBJ2-1
v_gene: TRBV6-2/TRBV6-3
CDR3nt: TGTGCCAGCAGTTATTCCCGGACTAGCGGGGGTCACCTCGAGCAGTTCTTC
CDR3aa: CASSYSRTSGGHLEQFF

abundance: NA
d_gene: NA
j_gene: TRBJ1-2
v_gene: TRBV5-4
CDR3nt: TGTGCCAGCAGCTTGGCAAATACACGGACTTGGGTGACCTTC
CDR3aa: CASSLANTRTWVTF

abundance: NA
d_gene: NA
j_gene: TRBJ1-1
v_gene: TRBV19
CDR3nt: TGTGCCAGTATGGGGCGTTGGATTATGATGGAATGGAACACTGAAGCTTTCTTT
CDR3aa: CASMGRWIMMEWNTEAFF

abundance: NA
d_gene: TRBD1
j_gene: TRBJ1-2
v_gene: TRBV6-5
CDR3nt: TGTGCCAGCAGAGACATGGGACAGGGCTATGGCTACACCTTC
CDR3aa: CASRDMGQGYGYTF

abundance: NA
d_gene: TRBD1
j_gene: TRBJ1-6
v_gene: TRBV2
CDR3nt: TGTGCCAGCAGTGAAGCGGACAGGATGGACTCACCCCTCCACTTT
CDR3aa: CASSEADRMDSPLHF

abundance: once
d_gene: TRBD2
j_gene: TRBJ2-3
v_gene: TRBV4-3
CDR3nt: TGCGCCAGCAGCCAAGATCCACCAAACCCGGGACTAACCACAGATACGCAGTATTTT
CDR3aa: CASSQDPPNPGLTTDTQYF

abundance: NA
d_gene: NA
j_gene: TRBJ2-1
v_gene: TRBV4-1
CDR3nt: TGCGCCAGCTGCCCATCAAGCCAGAGGGGGGCGAAGAATGAGCAGTTCTTC
CDR3aa: CASCPSSQRGAKNEQFF

abundance: NA
d_gene: NA
j_gene: TRBJ2-5
v_gene: TRBV5-1
CDR3nt: TGCGCCAGCAGCCGGGGAGCGAGGGGCCTGGAGACCCAGTACTTC
CDR3aa: CASSRGARGLETQYF

abundance: NA
d_gene: NA
j_gene: TRBJ1-6
v_gene: TRBV2
CDR3nt: TGTGCCAGCAGGGCAACCAGGAATTCACCCCTCCACTTT
CDR3aa: CASRATRNSPLHF

abundance: NA
d_gene: NA
j_gene: TRBJ2-1
v_gene: TRBV5-1
CDR3nt: TGCGCCAGCAGCTTGGTGAGTTCAGGAACCCATGAGCAGTTCTTC
CDR3aa: CASSLVSSGTHEQFF

abundance: NA
d_gene: TRBD1
j_gene: TRBJ1-4
v_gene: TRBV30
CDR3nt: TGTGCCTGGGGGGGACAGGGCCGAGAAAAACTGTTTTTT
CDR3aa: CAWGGQGREKLFF

abundance: once
d_gene: TRBD1
j_gene: TRBJ2-7
v_gene: TRBV11-3
CDR3nt: TGTGCCAGCAGCTCGGGACAGAGCCCCTACGAGCAGTACTTC
CDR3aa: CASSSGQSPYEQYF

abundance: NA
d_gene: NA
j_gene: TRBJ2-7
v_gene: TRBV7-9
CDR3nt: TGTGCCAGCAGCCTCAGGGAACGCGAGCAGTACTTC
CDR3aa: CASSLREREQYF

abundance: NA
d_gene: NA
j_gene: TRBJ2-7
v_gene: TRBV11-2
CDR3nt: TGTGCCAGCAGCCCAATAGGAGGACAGCCTTACGAGCAGTACTTC
CDR3aa: CASSPIGGQPYEQYF

abundance: NA
d_gene: TRBD2
j_gene: TRBJ2-1
v_gene: TRBV19
CDR3nt: TGTGCCAGTCGGTTAGCGGGCTCCTACAATGAGCAGTTCTTC
CDR3aa: CASRLAGSYNEQFF

abundance: NA
d_gene: NA
j_gene: TRBJ1-5
v_gene: TRBV6-2/TRBV6-3
CDR3nt: TGTGCCAGCAGTTATGGGGGAGGCAATCAGCCCCAGCATTTT
CDR3aa: CASSYGGGNQPQHF

abundance: NA
d_gene: NA
j_gene: TRBJ2-4
v_gene: TRBV6-4
CDR3nt: TGTGCCAGAGATAGAATCGGAGGAGGACGGGCCAAAAACATTCAGTACTTC
CDR3aa: CARDRIGGGRAKNIQYF

abundance: NA
d_gene: NA
j_gene: TRBJ1-2
v_gene: TRBV7-9
CDR3nt: TGTGCCAGCAGCGACAGAGGGGGGTTTGGCTACACCTTC
CDR3aa: CASSDRGGFGYTF

abundance: NA
d_gene: TRBD1
j_gene: TRBJ2-2
v_gene: TRBV19
CDR3nt: TGTGCCAGTAGTACCCGGGACAGGGCCACCGGGGAGCTGTTTTTT
CDR3aa: CASSTRDRATGELFF

abundance: NA
d_gene: TRBD1
j_gene: TRBJ1-2
v_gene: TRBV5-1
CDR3nt: TGCGCCAGCAGCTTGGCAGGGGGCGGTGACTATGGCTACACCTTC
CDR3aa: CASSLAGGGDYGYTF

abundance: NA
d_gene: NA
j_gene: TRBJ1-4
v_gene: TRBV5-1
CDR3nt: TGCGCCAGCAGCTTCGCAGAGAATAATGAAAAACTGTTTTTT
CDR3aa: CASSFAENNEKLFF